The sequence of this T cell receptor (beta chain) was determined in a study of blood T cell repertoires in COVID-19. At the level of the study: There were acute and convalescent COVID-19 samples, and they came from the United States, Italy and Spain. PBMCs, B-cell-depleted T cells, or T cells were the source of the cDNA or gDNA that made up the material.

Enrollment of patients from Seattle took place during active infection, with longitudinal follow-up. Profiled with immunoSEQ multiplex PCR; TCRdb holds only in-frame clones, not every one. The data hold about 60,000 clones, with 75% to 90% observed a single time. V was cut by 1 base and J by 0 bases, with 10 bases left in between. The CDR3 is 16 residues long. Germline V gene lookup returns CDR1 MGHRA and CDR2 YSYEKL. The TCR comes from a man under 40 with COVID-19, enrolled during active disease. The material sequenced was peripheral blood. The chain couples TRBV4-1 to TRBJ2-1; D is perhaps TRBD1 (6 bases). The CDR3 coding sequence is TGCGCCAGCAGCCAAGTTAAGGGGGACTCCTACAATGAGCAGTTCTTC. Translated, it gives CASSQVKGDSYNEQFF.